Each of the 7 T cell receptor beta chains below was sequenced from the same sample in a study of CD8 T cells in ankylosing spondylitis. Each CDR3 protein is one row after TCRdb ran MiXCR on the 5' RACE reads. Among some 150,000 distinct CDR3 sequences listed, approximately 48% were seen once. The sequencing input was synovial fluid, either unsorted or a sorted T cell fraction (not recorded which). The receptors originated from a male donor with ankylosing spondylitis.

The gene calls are TRBV21-1 and TRBJ1-1; TRBD1 is the table's D call and was not checked against the DNA. TRBV21-1 is flagged as a pseudogene. This CDR3 has 17 residues. CDR3 sequence (DNA): TGTGCCAGCAGCCGAGTGACTTACAGGGGGCGAGACACTGAAGCTTTCTTT. It codes for CASSRVTYRGRDTEAFF.

This clonotype was detected a few times. The chain uses TRBV5-8 and TRBJ1-4, with unresolved D. Per the germline V gene, CDR1 is SGHTS and CDR2 is YDEGEE. V was shortened by 2 bases and J by 6 bases, with 20 bases between the two germline ends. CDR3 length: 17 residues. The CDR3 here is CASSFCPTLLADEKLFF. CDR3 DNA sequence: TGTGCCAGCAGCTTCTGCCCCACTTTATTAGCGGATGAAAAACTGTTTTTT.

This clonotype was counted only a few times. The V gene is TRBV19, the J gene TRBJ2-7; D tentatively reads TRBD1 or TRBD2 (5 bases each). V was shortened by 3 bases and J by 2 bases, with 11 bases between the two germline ends. Germline CDR1 reads LNHDA; CDR2 reads SQIVND (reference sequence). CDR3 size: 14 residues. The CDR3 region is CASSIWGNAYEQYF. In nucleotides, the CDR3 is TGTGCCAGTAGTATTTGGGGGAACGCCTACGAGCAGTACTTC.

The chain couples TRBV6-2 or TRBV6-3 to TRBJ1-1; TRBD1 is a possible D gene (5 bases). In germline, CDR1 is MNHEY, CDR2 SVGEGT. V shed 6 bases and J shed 0 bases, with 17 bases lying between them. CDR3 length: 16 amino acids. The CDR3 here is CASRPMTGTVNTEAFF. In DNA form, the CDR3 reads TGTGCCAGCAGACCCATGACCGGGACGGTGAACACTGAAGCTTTCTTT.

The gene calls are TRBV20-1 and TRBJ1-1, with D maybe TRBD1 (5 bases). Trimming stripped 2 bases from V and 4 bases from J, with 17 bases between. The CDR3 extends over 15 amino acids. Germline V gene lookup returns CDR1 DFQATT and CDR2 SNEGSKA (reference sequence). CDR3 region: CSARLVGPPATEAFF. CDR3 coding DNA: TGCAGTGCTAGATTGGTGGGGCCCCCCGCCACTGAAGCTTTCTTT.

The chain carries TRBV12-3 or TRBV12-4 and TRBJ2-5; a possible D gene is TRBD2 (5 bases). This CDR3 is 14 amino acids long. V was shortened by 7 bases and J by 2 bases, with 14 bases between the two germline ends. The CDR3 sequence: CASTPGGLQETQYF. Here the CDR3 DNA reads TGTGCCAGCACTCCCGGCGGACTTCAAGAGACCCAGTACTTC.

This chain links TRBV4-1 with TRBJ2-7; D is ambiguous. The ends were cut back, 2 bases at V and 7 bases at J, with 18 bases in the middle. Looked up from germline, CDR1 is MGHRA and CDR2 is YSYEKL. CDR3 length equals 15 residues. CDR3 DNA sequence: TGCGCCAGCAGCCAATTCCCGTCGGACCTTAATGAGCAGTACTTC. It yields the protein CASSQFPSDLNEQYF.